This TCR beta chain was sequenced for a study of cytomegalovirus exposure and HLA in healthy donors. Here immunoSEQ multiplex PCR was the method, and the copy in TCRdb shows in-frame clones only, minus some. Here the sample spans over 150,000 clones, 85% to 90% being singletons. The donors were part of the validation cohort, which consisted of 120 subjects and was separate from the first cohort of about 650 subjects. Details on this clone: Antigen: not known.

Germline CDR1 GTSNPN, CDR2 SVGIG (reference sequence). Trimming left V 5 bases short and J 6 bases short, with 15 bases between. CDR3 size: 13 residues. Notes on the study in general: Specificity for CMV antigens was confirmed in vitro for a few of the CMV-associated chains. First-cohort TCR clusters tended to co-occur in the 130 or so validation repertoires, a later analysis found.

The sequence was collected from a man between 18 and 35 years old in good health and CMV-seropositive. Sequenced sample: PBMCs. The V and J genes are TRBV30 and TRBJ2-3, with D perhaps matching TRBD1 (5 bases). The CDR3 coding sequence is TGTGCCTGGGCTCTCCAGGGAACCGATACGCAGTATTTT. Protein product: CAWALQGTDTQYF.